This T cell receptor (beta chain) emerged from a study of CD8 T cells in Susac syndrome. RNA totalling about 0.5 to 1 ug underwent reverse transcription with random hexamers. In TCRdb, the immunoSEQ multiplex PCR reads were re-called with MiXCR into one record per CDR3 protein. The table shows more than 200,000 distinct CDR3 sequences, with about 94% occurring only once. Germline assignment: CDR1 MGHDK and CDR2 SYGVNS. V lost 0 bases, J lost 1 base, and 11 bases lay in between. The length of the CDR3 is 16 residues. The sample taken for sequencing was CD4+ T cells from PBMCs. The receptor comes from a human donor with Susac syndrome. This chain connects TRBV25-1 to TRBJ2-3; TRBD2 might be the D (6 bases). DNA for the CDR3: TGTGCCAGCAGTGAATATAGGCGGGGTCGCACAGATACGCAGTATTTT. It codes for CASSEYRRGRTDTQYF.